This T cell receptor beta chain was profiled in a study of T cell repertoires and Cas9 in healthy adults. TCRdb's table, derived via immunoSEQ multiplex PCR, lists solely in-frame clones and lacks some. The table records tens of thousands of clones, over 85% of them present only once. J was trimmed by 2 bases and V by 3 bases; bases with no gene match: 4. Germline CDR1 reads LNHDA; CDR2 reads SQIVND (reference sequence). The length of the CDR3 is 16 residues. This TCR was sampled from a human donor in good health. The sample comprised CD4+ effector T cells (CD127+, CD25-, CD137-, CD154-) from PBMCs; culture status not recorded. This chain links TRBV19 with TRBJ2-2; TRBD1 matches at 9 bases. CDR3 amino acids: CASSIPGQGNTGELFF. As DNA, the CDR3 is TGTGCCAGTAGTATCCCGGGACAGGGAAACACCGGGGAGCTGTTTTTT.